This T cell receptor (beta chain) was identified in a study of T cell repertoires in cytomegalovirus infection. In the study overall: It can be stated that public TCR beta signatures indicated CMV infection as well as a matching HLA type. Study outcomes and limitations: Of the TCR beta families, the public ones yielded a cumulative frequency that identified carriers of CMV plus the relevant HLA.

TCRdb called the reads again in MiXCR, with one record for every CDR3 protein. The sample has about 900,000 distinct CDR3 sequences, around 32% seen once. Worth noting for this clonotype: Its antigen is unidentified.

The sequence was collected from a human donor in good health (CMV status not recorded). Some clones in this sample may be carry-over from other donors' samples. The sample here was cultured CD8+ T cells from PBMCs, taken from culture after CMV antigen stimulation.

The CDR3 loop reads CASSLSAPGVGYTF. The CDR3 DNA follows: TGTGCCAGCAGTTTAAGCGCCCCGGGGGTTGGCTACACCTTC. The V and J genes are TRBV12-3 or TRBV12-4 and TRBJ1-2, with a weak D call TRBD1 (5 bases). The CDR3 is 14 amino acids. Trimming cost V 2 bases and J 7 bases, with 14 bases left between them.